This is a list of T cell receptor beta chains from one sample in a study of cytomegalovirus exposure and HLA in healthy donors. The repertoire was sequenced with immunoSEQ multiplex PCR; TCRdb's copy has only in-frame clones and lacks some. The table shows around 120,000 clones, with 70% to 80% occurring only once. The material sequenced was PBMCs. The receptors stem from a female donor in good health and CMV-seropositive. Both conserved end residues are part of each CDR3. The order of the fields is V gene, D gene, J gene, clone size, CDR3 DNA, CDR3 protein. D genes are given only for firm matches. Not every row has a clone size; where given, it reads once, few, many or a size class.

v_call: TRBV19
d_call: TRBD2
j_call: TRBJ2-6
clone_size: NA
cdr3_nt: TGTGCCAGTAGTATAATTCCTAGCGGGGGCTTTGGGGCCAACGTCCTGACTTTC
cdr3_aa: CASSIIPSGGFGANVLTF

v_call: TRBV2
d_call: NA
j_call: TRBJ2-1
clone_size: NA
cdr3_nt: TGTGCCAGCAGTGCGTTGGGGCCTCAAATCAATGAGCAGTTCTTC
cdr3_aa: CASSALGPQINEQFF

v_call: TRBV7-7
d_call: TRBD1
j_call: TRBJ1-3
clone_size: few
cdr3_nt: TGTGCTAGCAGCCAAGGACAGGGGACGGGAAACACCATATATTTT
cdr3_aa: CASSQGQGTGNTIYF

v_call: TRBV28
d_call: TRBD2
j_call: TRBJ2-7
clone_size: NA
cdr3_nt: TGTGCCAGCACCCGGACTAGCGGAAACTACGAGCAGTACTTC
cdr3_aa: CASTRTSGNYEQYF

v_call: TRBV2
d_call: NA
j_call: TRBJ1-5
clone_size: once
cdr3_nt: TGTGCCAGCAGACTTAGCCCAGGGGGCAATCAGCCCCAGCATTTT
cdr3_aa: CASRLSPGGNQPQHF

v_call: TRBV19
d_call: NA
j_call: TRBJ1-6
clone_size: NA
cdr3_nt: TGTGCCAGTAGTATTCCAGGGGACCTTTCACCCCTCCACTTT
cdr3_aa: CASSIPGDLSPLHF

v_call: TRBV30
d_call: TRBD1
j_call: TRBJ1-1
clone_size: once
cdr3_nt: TGTGCCATGTCGGGACAGATGAACACTGAAGCTTTCTTT
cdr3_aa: CAMSGQMNTEAFF

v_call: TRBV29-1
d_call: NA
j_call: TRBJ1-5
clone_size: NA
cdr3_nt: TGCAGCGTCACGGGTCAGGGCAGCAATCAGCCCCAGCATTTT
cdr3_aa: CSVTGQGSNQPQHF

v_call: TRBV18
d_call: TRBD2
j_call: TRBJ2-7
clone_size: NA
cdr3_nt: TGTGCCAGCTCACCGCTGGGGACTAGCGGGAACGAGCAGTACTTC
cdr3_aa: CASSPLGTSGNEQYF

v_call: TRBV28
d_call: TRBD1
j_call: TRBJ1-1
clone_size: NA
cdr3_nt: TGTGCCAGCAGCCGACAGGGGTGGGAAGCTTTCTTT
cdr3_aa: CASSRQGWEAFF